The 9 T cell receptor beta chains below were found in one sample sequenced in a study of T-cell memory formation after mild COVID-19. TCRdb re-called the 5' RACE reads through MiXCR, storing one row per CDR3 protein. Of around 250,000 distinct CDR3 sequences listed, around a tenth were seen once; the top ten hold 22%. Sequencing was done on a sample of PBMCs or a T cell subset sorted from them (not recorded which). The receptors come from a man between 18 and 35 years old who had mild COVID-19 (a few samples of this study predate the infection). Cell type and time point are not known.

This clonotype was picked up many times. The chain carries TRBV5-6 and TRBJ2-5; the match to TRBD1 covers 10 bases. With 4 bases clipped from V and 4 bases from J, the junction kept 4 bases outside the gene matches. The CDR3 is 14 amino acids. Germline assignment: CDR1 SGHDT and CDR2 YYEEEE. The CDR3 sequence is CASSVWTGGETQYF. The DNA of the CDR3 is TGTGCCAGCAGCGTTTGGACAGGGGGAGAGACCCAGTACTTC.

This clonotype was counted many times. The J gene is TRBJ2-1, the V gene TRBV7-2; unclear D gene. The V gene lost 5 bases and the J gene lost 8 bases, with 13 bases spanning the gap. The CDR3 runs to 13 residues. Germline V gene sequence: CDR1 SGHTA, CDR2 FQGNSA. The CDR3 region has the DNA TGTGCCAGCAGCCCATTTTATTCGGATGAGCAGTTCTTC. It codes for CASSPFYSDEQFF.

In its sample, this clonotype was seen a few times. Here the CDR3 reads CASSPGAESEKLFF. The CDR3 nucleotides read TGTGCCAGCTCACCCGGGGCGGAAAGTGAAAAACTGTTTTTT. This chain connects TRBV18 to TRBJ1-4; possibly TRBD1 for D (5 bases). Germline loops: CDR1 KGHSH, CDR2 LQKENI. Between the trimmed V and J ends, which lost 3 bases and 7 bases, there was a span of 12 bases. The CDR3 length is 14 residues.

The DNA of the CDR3 is TGTGCCAGCAGCCAAGAAGGAGGAAGCTCCTACAATGAGCAGTTCTTC. Translated, it gives CASSQEGGSSYNEQFF. The rearrangement uses TRBV4-2 and TRBJ2-1; a weak D match, TRBD2 (5 bases). This CDR3 has 16 residues. V was shortened by 0 bases and J by 0 bases, with 9 bases between the two germline ends. Germline CDR1 and CDR2: LGHNA and YNFKEQ.

This clonotype was found a few times. The V call is TRBV7-9, the J call TRBJ2-1; D not resolved. The CDR3 contains 13 residues. V was cut by 2 bases and J by 7 bases, with 9 bases left in between. Germline-derived CDR1 and CDR2 are SEHNR and FQNEAQ (reference sequence). CDR3 DNA: TGTGCCAGCAGCTTAAGGCAGATTAATGAGCAGTTCTTC. Residues: CASSLRQINEQFF.

The chain has TRBV18 and TRBJ2-5; TRBD2 agrees at 9 bases. After removal of 1 base from V and 5 bases from J, the junction contained 2 bases not matched to a gene. The CDR3 length is 14 residues. Germline CDR1 KGHSH, CDR2 LQKENI. DNA for the CDR3: TGTGCCAGCTCACCACAGGGACTAGCTGAGACCCAGTACTTC. The encoded protein is CASSPQGLAETQYF. Full variable domain (outside the CDR3, taken from reference TRBV18 and TRBJ2-5): NAGVMQNPRHLVRRRGQEARLRCSPMKGHSHVYWYRQLPEEGLKFMVYLQKENIIDESGMPKERFSAEFPKEGPSILRIQQVVRGDSAAYFCASSPQGLAETQYFGPGTRLLVL.

This clonotype was detected only once. The genes are TRBV27 and TRBJ1-5; D gene unclear. The CDR3 is 12 amino acids. CDR1 is MNHEY and CDR2 is SMNVEV in the germline V gene (reference sequence). Trimming stripped 5 bases from V and 6 bases from J, with 8 bases between. CDR3 DNA sequence: TGTGCCAGCAGTCCTTTGGGTCAGCCCCAGCATTTT. It specifies CASSPLGQPQHF.

This clonotype was recorded a few times. The V and J genes are TRBV7-2 and TRBJ2-1; D call uncertain. The V gene lost 5 bases and the J gene lost 0 bases, with 14 bases spanning the gap. The CDR3 runs 16 residues. CDR1 is SGHTA, CDR2 FQGNSA, per germline. CDR3 sequence: CASSQNWPSSYNEQFF. The CDR3 DNA sequence: TGTGCCAGCAGCCAGAATTGGCCTAGCTCCTACAATGAGCAGTTCTTC.

This chain links TRBV18 with TRBJ2-7; a possible D gene is TRBD1 (6 bases). V was trimmed by 2 bases and J by 6 bases, leaving 11 bases between them. Per the germline V gene, CDR1 is KGHSH and CDR2 is LQKENI. The CDR3 runs to 13 residues. The CDR3 sequence is CASSPAGEIEQYV. CDR3 coding DNA: TGTGCCAGCTCACCAGCAGGGGAAATCGAGCAGTACGTC.